This paragraph reports one T cell receptor beta chain. This clone was seen just once. Which antigen it targets is not known. The sample holds no much larger clone one base away, and base qualities are not on file. These data come from a study of cytomegalovirus exposure and HLA in healthy donors (dated by TCRdb to about 2017). In the study overall: An earlier analysis of some 600 of the donors reported approximately 300 Gb of sequence data and 90 million to 120 million unique TCR beta sequences obtained from around 170 million T cells. Approximately 300 gigabases of sequencing data and tens of millions of unique TCR sequences were included in an early release covering over 600 HLA-typed donors. The genetic ancestry cluster associated with self-reported Caucasian donors included over 65% of the approximately 410 genotyped donors. The study aimed to test whether signatures of past pathogen exposure could be identified by cataloging public T cell receptors. The study used immunosequencing to profile the T cell repertoires of some 600 subjects and linked those repertoires to cytomegalovirus serostatus. In addition to the first cohort of around 670 subjects, a separate validation cohort of 120 different subjects was used. The study combined high-throughput TCR immunosequencing, statistical association of individual TCRs with disease status, and machine learning to predict cytomegalovirus infection status. In a later analysis, previously published TCR beta repertoires from fewer than 750 donors were re-analyzed and high-resolution HLA genotyping was added so that TCR occurrence patterns could be studied. Rather than using new phenotypic data, the later analysis identified candidate immune exposures from TCR beta sequences and from how often those sequences occurred across donors. In an earlier analysis of 500 to 650 of the donors, high-throughput TCR beta sequencing was used to judge whether each TCR beta V gene segment behaved as functional or pseudogenic. Donor age, sex, ethnicity and CMV serostatus were compiled alongside the repertoire data. A later genetic analysis took genome-wide SNP genotypes for 398 of the 666 donors and used that subset as a discovery cohort. All discovery cohort repertoires had been generated using a single sequencing platform. HLA typing included class I and class II loci at four-digit resolution. The number of donors typed differed by locus, with about 629-630 for A, B, C, DRB1 and DQB1, roughly 520 for DQA1, over 600 for DPA1, and approximately 470 for DPB1. Because of strong linkage in the cohort, five DR-DQ haplotypes were treated as single units for association and clustering. Among roughly 400 genotyped donors of the cohort, an average of about 220,000 unique TCR beta nucleotide sequences was sequenced per donor, of which roughly 18% were non-productive. Broad study findings and their caveats: Compared with the 666-donor mean, donors in an Asian-associated ancestry cluster had fewer N-insertions in productive TCRs, according to a later genetic analysis. Only TCR beta chains were sequenced in this cohort, and the absence of alpha or paired-chain data limited detectable features. It was suggested by the authors that the approach could potentially be generalized to other disease states and immunological phenotypes. A further reported finding was that TCR beta sequences accurately predicted the HLA-A and HLA-B alleles for most subjects in the first cohort. The 87-base-pair reads could not distinguish some IMGT-functional V segments, including TRBV6-2 and TRBV6-3, so those segments were excluded. Immune exposure information for the cohort was limited to CMV serostatus. Correlated functional status among segregating V segments might reflect linkage disequilibrium, but an unknown experimental factor could not be ruled out. In a later analysis, most CMV-associated TCR beta chains were found to appear HLA-restricted, with HLA associations seemingly driven largely by CMV exposure. The earlier analysis of approximately 560 of the donors excluded roughly 16 rarely observed V segments, including chromosome 9 orphons, because counts were too low. At a false discovery rate of 0.05, a later analysis linked under 20,000 TCR beta sequences to specific HLA alleles. Because HLA typing was unavailable for some donors at each locus, only the typed subset was used in association tests. In a later analysis, the rate of TCR association differed among HLA loci, with DRB1 alleles having the most associated TCRs and HLA-C alleles having the fewest. Three of the identified cytomegalovirus-associated TCR beta chains were confirmed in vitro to be specific for cytomegalovirus antigens. An earlier analysis of approximately 590 of the donors showed that most TCR beta V segments appeared in productive rearrangements either about 87% or about 30% of the time, which broadly matched IMGT annotations. The study gave a list of 150 to 200 TCR beta chains associated with cytomegalovirus. A group of highly shared sequence variants was considered likely to be a technical artifact of the sequencing pipeline. Most TCR sequences were seen in very few donors, while some public TCRs were found in many individuals. Strong co-occurrence of HLA alleles, especially DR and DQ, made assigning TCR associations to individual alleles difficult. An association between a missense DCLRE1C variant and V-gene and J-gene trimming of TCR beta chains was found in a later genetic analysis and replicated in an independent cohort. Cytomegalovirus status was reported to be diagnosed by the classifier with high specificity and sensitivity in both the original and validation cohorts. Compared with equally common non-associated chains, HLA-associated TCR beta chains in a later analysis were more clonally expanded and had lower generation probabilities. According to a later analysis, parvovirus B19, influenza, CMV and Epstein-Barr virus appeared linked to several top co-occurrence clusters. Roughly uniform sequencing depth across donors was assumed in presence/absence analyses, although this assumption may not hold.

The germline V end is reduced by 3 bases and the J end by 8 bases; junction bases left unmatched: 4. Sequences KGHSH (CDR1) and LQKENI (CDR2) are obtained from the germline V gene. The CDR3, cysteine through phenylalanine, is 13 amino acids long. Only the CDR3 portion is preserved as DNA: 39 bases, with reading frame beginning at the first base. Libraries were prepared through the immunoSEQ multiplex PCR assay. For the multiplex PCR, a mixture combining 60 forward primers for TCR Vbeta segments and 13 reverse primers for TCR Jbeta segments was used. A multiplex PCR assay on genomic DNA amplified the CDR3 region of rearranged TCR beta genes. On the Illumina HiSeq System, the amplified TCR beta libraries were sequenced as 87-base-pair reads. Turning to the authors' computational methods: Across the roughly 600 repertoires, a later analysis counted some 81 million unique TCR beta chains, around 11 million of which were shared by at least two donors. To remove PCR and sequencing errors, raw reads were error-corrected and collapsed into unique sequences using a nearest-neighbor algorithm that merged closely related sequences. V, D and J gene segments were assigned by aligning CDR3 sequences to IMGT reference sequences. For a sequence to be retained, a match of at least six nucleotides was required to both a V gene segment and a J gene segment. A rearrangement was called productive if the CDR3 had no stop codons and remained in frame with V and J, and every other rearrangement was called non-productive. CDR3 was defined by IMGT convention, running from the second conserved V-encoded cysteine to the conserved J-encoded phenylalanine. In an earlier analysis of more than 550 of the donors, sequences lacking an unambiguous match to a single V gene segment were excluded. In an earlier analysis of around 600 of the donors, V segments were called functional above 56.7% productive rearrangements and were called segregating when the between-donor standard deviation exceeded 5%. A statistical classification framework was built to diagnose cytomegalovirus status from the catalog of TCR beta chain sequences. In a later analysis, V and J genes were assigned by comparing TCR nucleotide sequences against IMGT/GENE-DB human TR gene sequences. In a later analysis, CDR3 sequences and most-parsimonious VDJ recombination scenarios were assigned using the TCRdist pipeline. In a later analysis, each TCR beta chain was defined by its CDR3 amino acid sequence together with its V-gene family, and reads without a unique V-gene family were excluded. A later analysis removed 592 highly shared, low-generation-probability nucleotide sequences to deal with suspected cross-contamination and a sequencing artifact. A later analysis calculated a clonal expansion index for each public chain from normalized within-repertoire ranks of inferred template counts. In a later analysis, generation probabilities were computed with a VDJ recombination model fitted to out-of-frame rearrangements, and the resulting probabilities were checked against IGoR. In a later analysis, hypergeometric tests were used to score TCR-TCR, TCR-HLA and TCR-CMV co-occurrence, with a repertoire-size bias correction applied to TCR pairs. In a later analysis, false discovery rates were estimated by permuting HLA or CMV assignments 20 times. A later analysis grouped co-occurring TCRs with DBSCAN, adding TCRdist sequence similarity when clustering within HLA-allele-positive subsets. Co-occurrence clustering excluded repertoires with fewer than 30,000 or more than 120,000 public chains, plus five with anomalous nucleotide sharing. The source is immuneACCESS, and TCRdb retained only in-frame sequences with V and J called. Part of the clones is not carried over; for the studies checked, unresolved V genes explain less than half of this, and the remainder is unexplained. Clone size and V and J calls were adopted from that table, with D and trimming inferred from the DNA. The sample table lists more than 45,000 clones, roughly four fifths of them with a count of one. Together, the top ten hold 1.6% of the sample.

The cohort was made up of approximately 700 healthy bone marrow donors. All cohort members were sampled while nominally healthy, although unrecorded immune exposures were likely present. The donor tested CMV seronegative and was one of the 352 seronegative cohort members. A peripheral blood sample was collected from each donor, and TCR beta sequencing was performed on peripheral blood mononuclear cells. Genomic DNA was extracted from the blood cell samples with the Qiagen DNeasy Blood Extraction Kit. The V and J genes are TRBV18 and TRBJ1-2, with 9 bases aligning to TRBD1. This receptor was taken from a man aged 30 to 45 in good health and CMV-seronegative. Sequencing was carried out using PBMCs. DNA sequence: TGTGCCAGCTCACCCCAGGACAGGGGAGGCTACACCTTC. It translates as CASSPQDRGGYTF.